This paragraph reports one TCR beta chain. Some clones are missing from TCRdb's copy, which holds only in-frame ones; the method was immunoSEQ multiplex PCR. The sample holds 150,000 to 200,000 clones, 60% to 80% seen once. The V and J ends lost 1 base and 5 bases respectively, with 8 bases between them. The CDR3 totals 13 residues. The data were taken from a study of blood T cell repertoires in COVID-19. The TCR was taken from a woman between 70 and 85 years old with acute or convalescent COVID-19. The gene calls are TRBV12-3 or TRBV12-4 and TRBJ1-1; no reliable D call. The sample was peripheral blood. As DNA, the CDR3 is TGTGCCAGCAGTTTAGGAGGGTTAACTGAAGCTTTCTTT. It is translated as CASSLGGLTEAFF.